These 11 T cell receptor beta chains came from one sample sequenced in a study of blood T cell repertoires in COVID-19. The protocol was immunoSEQ multiplex PCR, while the TCRdb copy is restricted to in-frame clones and leaves out a portion. The repertoire has under 250,000 clones, approximately 85% of them found once; the top ten carry approximately 9.1%. Sample: PBMCs or T cells enriched from blood (not recorded which). These receptors were taken from a woman in her forties or fifties with acute COVID-19.

This clone has a single count. The chain uses TRBV6-5 and TRBJ1-2; TRBD1 is a possible D gene (5 bases). V lost 1 base and J 7 bases, leaving 13 bases between the germline ends. Germline CDR1 MNHEY, CDR2 SVGAGI. The CDR3 spans 14 residues. This chain's CDR3 is CASSYLTEVGGYTF. The CDR3 DNA sequence: TGTGCCAGCAGTTACTTGACAGAGGTTGGTGGCTACACCTTC.

The chain joins TRBV2 to TRBJ1-6; 7 bases are a match to TRBD1. The length of the CDR3 is 15 residues. CDR1 is SNHLY, CDR2 FYNNEI, per germline. The trim removed 5 bases at V and 7 bases at J, leaving 8 bases unmatched. CDR3 sequence (DNA): TGTGCCAGCAGTCCTCCTACAGGGGAGAATTCACCCCTCCACTTT. Protein product: CASSPPTGENSPLHF.

Notes on this clone: Germline is not matched at one junction end, which may reflect a read error. This chain connects TRBV6-6 to TRBJ2-3; 10 bases map to TRBD2. CDR1 MNHNY and CDR2 SVGAGI come from the germline V gene (reference sequence). The CDR3 runs 16 residues. CDR3 sequence (DNA): TGTGCCAGCAGTGACTCGAGCGGGGGGGGCACAGATACGCAGTATTTT. Encoded protein: CASSDSSGGGTDTQYF.

The DNA for the CDR3 is TGTGCCAGCATTACCTTGGGCAGGGGGGATGGCTACACCTTC. Residues: CASITLGRGDGYTF. The chain carries TRBV2 and TRBJ1-2, with 7 bases fitting TRBD1. The CDR3 spans 14 residues. J gave up 6 bases and V 7 bases, and 11 bases lay outside the gene matches. Germline CDR1 and CDR2: SNHLY and FYNNEI.

This chain connects TRBV18 to TRBJ2-7, with D possibly TRBD1 on 6 matching bases. Trimming removed 2 bases at V and 3 bases at J, with 17 bases between. The CDR3 totals 16 residues. Germline assignment: CDR1 KGHSH and CDR2 LQKENI. CDR3 sequence reads: CASSPFSGASLYEQYF. The CDR3 DNA is TGTGCCAGCTCACCATTCTCAGGGGCTTCTCTCTACGAGCAGTACTTC. Combining the CDR3 with reference TRBV18 and TRBJ2-7 gives the whole variable domain NAGVMQNPRHLVRRRGQEARLRCSPMKGHSHVYWYRQLPEEGLKFMVYLQKENIIDESGMPKERFSAEFPKEGPSILRIQQVVRGDSAAYFCASSPFSGASLYEQYFGPGTRLTVT.

This sequence joins TRBV3-1 (or the pseudogene TRBV3-2) and TRBJ1-3, with D possibly being TRBD1 (6 bases). The germline gives CDR1 LGHDT, CDR2 YNNKEL (reference sequence). The CDR3 contains 15 residues. V was cut by 1 base and J by 0 bases, with 7 bases left in between. The CDR3 nucleotides are TGTGCCAGCAGCCAAGGGACAGTCTCTGGAAACACCATATATTTT. Its translation: CASSQGTVSGNTIYF.

This clone was seen more than once but under ten times. The chain is built from TRBV24-1 and TRBJ2-7; 7 bases map to TRBD1. J lost 4 bases, V lost 3 bases, and 8 bases had no gene match. This CDR3 is 15 amino acids long. CDR1 is KGHDR and CDR2 is SFDVKD in the germline V gene. Here the CDR3 reads CATSDLRGMGYEQYF. The CDR3 nucleotides read TGTGCCACCAGTGATCTCAGGGGGATGGGGTACGAGCAGTACTTC.

V and J are TRBV5-1 and TRBJ1-1, with 7 nucleotides matching TRBD1. The germline gives CDR1 SGHRS, CDR2 YFSETQ. Losses at the gene ends were 4 bases for V and 1 base for J; bases not matched to a gene: 4. The CDR3 runs 14 residues. CDR3 protein: CASSRTGRNTEAFF. The CDR3 DNA reads as TGCGCCAGCAGCCGGACAGGAAGGAACACTGAAGCTTTCTTT. Complete variable domain (other parts from reference TRBV5-1 and TRBJ1-1): KAGVTQTPRYLIKTRGQQVTLSCSPISGHRSVSWYQQTPGQGLQFLFEYFSETQRNKGNFPGRFSGRQFSNSRSEMNVSTLELGDSALYLCASSRTGRNTEAFFGQGTRLTVV.

The chain links TRBV6-5 to TRBJ1-1, with D possibly TRBD1 on 5 matching bases. Deletions cut 8 bases from V and 4 bases from J, with 11 bases between. The CDR3 has 12 residues. CDR1 is MNHEY and CDR2 is SVGAGI in the germline V gene. The CDR3 is CASVKGVTEAFF. Here the CDR3 DNA reads TGTGCCAGCGTAAAAGGGGTCACTGAAGCTTTCTTT.

The V call is TRBV5-1, the J call TRBJ1-6; D perhaps matches TRBD1 (5 bases). This CDR3 contains 15 residues. Trimming stripped 0 bases from V and 7 bases from J, with 11 bases between. Germline V lookup: CDR1 SGHRS, CDR2 YFSETQ. The CDR3 region is CASSLGGSLNSPLHF. CDR3 in DNA: TGCGCCAGCAGCTTGGGGGGCTCCTTGAATTCACCCCTCCACTTT.

A single count supports this clone. The chain joins TRBV5-1 to TRBJ2-3; no definite D call. The CDR3 runs to 13 residues. Germline V lookup: CDR1 SGHRS, CDR2 YFSETQ. Trimming removed 4 bases at V and 0 bases at J, with 6 bases between. CDR3 in DNA: TGCGCCAGCAGCCCGCTAAGCACAGATACGCAGTATTTT. This sequence encodes CASSPLSTDTQYF.